These 22 T cell receptor beta chains share one sample of origin, sequenced in a study of blood T cell repertoires in COVID-19 (dated by TCRdb to about 2020). Libraries came from the immunoSEQ multiplex PCR assay. TCRdb took over this immuneACCESS table, retaining in-frame rearrangements with V and J assigned. Such tables are incomplete; in checked studies, under half of the missing clones stem from an unresolved V gene, and the remainder is unexplained. The table for this sample lists 100,000 or so clones; around 90% of them were counted only once. The ten largest make up around 2.3% of the sample. Material for sequencing was peripheral blood. Every receptor here comes from a human donor with active COVID-19. The donor label of this sample is uncertain.

V usage is TRBV19 and J usage is TRBJ2-3; 7 bases line up with TRBD2. CDR3 length equals 14 residues. The V gene end was trimmed by 5 bases and the J gene end by 6 bases; junction bases not matched to a gene: 8. CDR1 and CDR2 (germline): LNHDA, SQIVND (reference sequence). Here the CDR3 DNA reads TGTGCCAGTAGTTGGTCGACTAGCTCTGATACGCAGTATTTT. Amino acids: CASSWSTSSDTQYF.

V gene TRBV10-3 combines with J gene TRBJ2-7, with D possibly TRBD2 on 6 matching bases. The V and J ends lost 2 bases and 0 bases respectively, with 17 bases between them. The CDR3 runs 17 residues. Germline values: CDR1 ENHRY, CDR2 SYGVKD. CDR3 sequence (DNA): TGTGCCATCAGTGAGGTTTTACCCGGGACTTCCTCCTACGAGCAGTACTTC. Encoded protein: CAISEVLPGTSSYEQYF.

The V call is TRBV19, the J call TRBJ2-1; 11 bases map to TRBD2. There are 14 residues in the CDR3. The trim removed 3 bases at V and 9 bases at J, leaving 4 bases unmatched. Germline CDR1 is LNHDA and CDR2 is SQIVND (reference sequence). The DNA for the CDR3 is TGTGCCAGTAGTATTAGCGGGGGGGCTGGTGAGCAGTTCTTC. Protein product: CASSISGGAGEQFF.

This chain uses TRBV6-5 with TRBJ2-5, with D possibly matching TRBD1 (6 bases). Germline-derived CDR1 and CDR2 are MNHEY and SVGAGI. With 8 bases removed from V and 2 bases from J, the gap between germline ends came to 12 bases. CDR3 length equals 13 residues. CDR3 amino acids: CASGQSGQETQYF. The CDR3 DNA is TGTGCCAGCGGACAGAGCGGTCAAGAGACCCAGTACTTC.

The chain employs TRBV7-2 and TRBJ2-5; TRBD2 aligns across 13 bases. The V gene's germline CDR1 is SGHTA and CDR2 FQGNSA. Germline trimming cut 5 bases from V and 5 bases from J; bases unmatched to any gene: 8. The length of the CDR3 is 16 residues. The CDR3 sequence is CASSALTSGGGETQYF. The CDR3 DNA reads TGTGCCAGCAGCGCGTTAACTAGCGGGGGGGGTGAGACCCAGTACTTC.

The genes are TRBV29-1 and TRBJ1-1; possible D gene TRBD1, 5 bases. The CDR3 spans 12 residues. The V and J ends lost 7 bases and 1 base respectively, with 10 bases between them. Germline CDR1 is SQVTM and CDR2 is ANQGSEA. The CDR3 is CSADGQNTEAFF. CDR3 nucleotide sequence: TGCAGCGCCGACGGACAGAACACTGAAGCTTTCTTT.

The CDR3 protein is CASSQHTGGVGEQFF. The CDR3 DNA follows: TGTGCCAGCAGCCAACACACAGGGGGCGTGGGTGAGCAGTTCTTC. The chain couples TRBV3-1 (or the pseudogene TRBV3-2) to TRBJ2-1, with 9 bases identical to TRBD1. Trimming at V came to 2 bases and at J to 9 bases, leaving 8 bases not matched to a gene. Germline V gene data show CDR1 as LGHDT and CDR2 as YNNKEL (reference sequence). This CDR3 region has 15 residues.

The V call is TRBV27, the J call TRBJ2-3; 10 bases agree with TRBD2. CDR1 MNHEY and CDR2 SMNVEV come from the germline V gene (reference sequence). V was clipped by 4 bases and J by 2 bases; unmatched bases: 9. CDR3 length: 17 amino acids. DNA of the CDR3: TGTGCCAGCAGTTCTCGGACTAGCGGCACATTCACAGATACGCAGTATTTT. This codes for CASSSRTSGTFTDTQYF.

The gene calls are TRBV19 and TRBJ1-5; TRBD1 aligns across 8 bases. Looked up from germline, CDR1 is LNHDA and CDR2 is SQIVND (reference sequence). This CDR3 has 18 amino acids. Trimming cost V 5 bases and J 0 bases; bases outside gene matches: 12. CDR3 in amino acids: CASSADRGEENSNQPQHF. CDR3 coding DNA: TGTGCCAGTAGTGCCGACAGGGGCGAAGAGAATAGCAATCAGCCCCAGCATTTT.

This clone was picked up one time. The J gene is TRBJ2-2, the V gene TRBV3-1 (or the pseudogene TRBV3-2); possible D gene TRBD2, 5 bases. CDR1 and CDR2 (germline): LGHDT, YNNKEL (reference sequence). V was trimmed by 2 bases and J by 5 bases, leaving 12 bases between them. The CDR3 contains 15 residues. The CDR3 DNA sequence: TGTGCCAGCAGCCAACCCGGTGGGGAGACCGGGGAGCTGTTTTTT. This codes for CASSQPGGETGELFF.

The chain combines TRBV27 with TRBJ2-5, with 8 positions matching TRBD1. CDR3 length: 14 amino acids. The V and J ends lost 1 base and 7 bases, in that order; junction bases with no gene match: 5. Germline CDR1 is MNHEY and CDR2 is SMNVEV (reference sequence). CDR3 in amino acids: CASSLFGQGGTQYF. DNA for the CDR3: TGTGCCAGCAGTTTATTTGGACAGGGTGGGACCCAGTACTTC.

The rearrangement joins TRBV7-6 to TRBJ2-3; the D gene is possibly TRBD1 (7 bases). The V end was cut by 1 base, the J end by 0 bases, with 29 bases between. The germline V gene has CDR1 SGHVS and CDR2 FNYEAQ. The CDR3 is 22 residues long. The CDR3 nucleotides read TGTGCCAGCAGCTTAGGGGCCCCAACCAGGGGGGCGTTCCTTCCAAGCACAGATACGCAGTATTTT. It is translated as CASSLGAPTRGAFLPSTDTQYF.

The J gene is TRBJ2-7, the V gene TRBV7-6, with D possibly TRBD2 on 5 matching bases. Germline V gene lookup returns CDR1 SGHVS and CDR2 FNYEAQ. V was cut by 1 base and J by 6 bases, with 7 bases left in between. The length of the CDR3 is 12 residues. The CDR3 DNA reads TGTGCCAGCAGCTTAGGGGAGACCGAGCAGTACTTC. Amino acids: CASSLGETEQYF.

This clone was observed once. The chain carries TRBV7-2 and TRBJ2-7; D remains unclear. The length of the CDR3 is 13 residues. The germline V gene has CDR1 SGHTA and CDR2 FQGNSA. V lost 1 base, J lost 4 bases, and 8 bases lay in between. This CDR3 reads CASSLEQSYEQYF. In DNA form, the CDR3 reads TGTGCCAGCAGCTTAGAACAGTCTTACGAGCAGTACTTC.

The chain recombines TRBV5-6 with TRBJ2-3, with 13 bases that match TRBD2. J was trimmed by 6 bases and V by 4 bases; bases with no gene match: 8. Looked up from germline, CDR1 is SGHDT and CDR2 is YYEEEE. CDR3 length: 16 amino acids. Here the CDR3 reads CASSKRLAGGGDTQYF. CDR3 in DNA: TGTGCCAGCAGCAAACGACTAGCGGGGGGCGGTGATACGCAGTATTTT. Filled out from reference TRBV5-6 and TRBJ2-3, the complete variable domain reads DAGVTQSPTHLIKTRGQQVTLRCSPKSGHDTVSWYQQALGQGPQFIFQYYEEEERQRGNFPDRFSGHQFPNYSSELNVNALLLGDSALYLCASSKRLAGGGDTQYFGPGTRLTVL.

The chain carries TRBV5-5 and TRBJ2-3; D gene unclear. Trimming pared 0 bases from V and 3 bases from J, leaving 5 bases between. The CDR3 extends over 13 amino acids. Germline V gene sequence: CDR1 SGHKS, CDR2 YYEKEE (reference sequence). CDR3 nucleotides: TGTGCCAGCAGCTTGGAGCCAACAGATACGCAGTATTTT. This gives the protein CASSLEPTDTQYF.

The chain recombines TRBV2 with TRBJ1-4; 12 bases align to TRBD1. Germline CDR1 reads SNHLY; CDR2 reads FYNNEI. V was clipped by 6 bases and J by 2 bases; unmatched bases: 1. The CDR3 runs to 15 residues. This CDR3 reads CASRGTGGTNEKLFF. CDR3 in DNA: TGTGCCAGCAGGGGGACAGGGGGCACTAATGAAAAACTGTTTTTT.

This chain links TRBV12-5 with TRBJ1-2, with a tentative D call TRBD1 (5 bases). V gave up 1 base and J gave up 9 bases, with 21 bases separating them. Germline V lookup: CDR1 LGHNT, CDR2 FRNRAP. The CDR3 is 16 residues long. CDR3 loop: CASGLEYPGGVKSYTF. CDR3 DNA: TGTGCTAGTGGTTTGGAATACCCCGGGGGGGTCAAAAGCTACACCTTC.

The chain uses TRBV19 and TRBJ2-1; possible D gene TRBD1, 6 bases. Trimming removed 11 bases from V and 3 bases from J, with 8 bases in between. This CDR3 comprises 11 residues. The germline V gene encodes CDR1 LNHDA and CDR2 SQIVND (reference sequence). The CDR3 DNA is TGTGCCGGGGGCCGCTACAATGAGCAGTTCTTC. Its protein product is CAGGRYNEQFF.

The chain links TRBV7-3 to TRBJ2-5; 12 bases are a match to TRBD2. CDR1 and CDR2 from the germline V gene are SGHTA and FQGTGA. With V trimmed by 5 bases and J by 2 bases, 3 bases remained unmatched. The CDR3 sequence is 15 residues long. CDR3 in DNA: TGTGCCAGCAGCGCTAGCGGGGGGGAACAAGAGACCCAGTACTTC. This codes for CASSASGGEQETQYF.

The chain joins TRBV4-1 to TRBJ2-3; D is ambiguous. This CDR3 is built from 13 residues. The V end lost 1 base, the J end lost 6 bases, and 8 bases lay between the germline ends. CDR1 is MGHRA, CDR2 YSYEKL, per germline. The CDR3 DNA reads as TGCGCCAGCAGCCAAGCCCAGAGGGATACGCAGTATTTT. This codes for CASSQAQRDTQYF.

The V gene is TRBV19, the J gene TRBJ2-3; 12 bases are a match to TRBD2. V lost 7 bases, J lost 2 bases, and 13 bases stayed unmatched. CDR1 LNHDA and CDR2 SQIVND come from the germline V gene (reference sequence). This CDR3 is 18 amino acids long. CDR3 in amino acids: CASNKGLAGPSITDTQYF. The CDR3 nucleotides are TGTGCCAGTAATAAAGGACTAGCGGGGCCCTCGATCACAGATACGCAGTATTTT.